This section outlines one TCR beta chain sequence together with its context. The source of the sample is a study of T cell changes during pregnancy in multiple sclerosis. The method was immunoSEQ multiplex PCR; TCRdb's version includes in-frame clones alone and lacks a portion of them. The sample has around 30,000 clones, about 92% seen once. This CDR3 comprises 16 residues. Looked up from germline, CDR1 is MDHEN and CDR2 is SYDVKM. V dropped 3 bases and J dropped 6; count of bases not matched to a gene: 12. The TCR originated in a female donor with multiple sclerosis, enrolled in a pregnancy study. Material: CD4+ T cells from peripheral blood mononuclear cells, obtained in the first trimester of pregnancy. The genes are TRBV28 and TRBJ1-1; 8 bases are shared with TRBD1. The CDR3 here is CASSLLGFGQGSEAFF. The DNA of the CDR3 is TGTGCCAGCAGTTTGTTGGGGTTTGGACAGGGCTCTGAAGCTTTCTTT.